Below, one TCR beta chain is given with its context. These data originate in a study of blood T cell repertoires in COVID-19. With 0 bases clipped from V and 6 bases from J, the junction kept 4 bases outside the gene matches. The CDR3 has 14 amino acids. Germline V CDR1 and CDR2: KGHSH, LQKENI. The data were produced by immunoSEQ multiplex PCR, yet TCRdb's version contains in-frame clones alone and is incomplete. This table has around 120,000 clones, over 80% appearing once. The rearrangement uses TRBV18 and TRBJ1-1; the match to TRBD1 covers 7 bases. Source material: peripheral blood. This TCR was recovered from a woman in her seventies with acute or convalescent COVID-19. The CDR3 sequence is CASSPPSTGAEAFF. The CDR3 bases are TGTGCCAGCTCACCACCGAGCACAGGGGCTGAAGCTTTCTTT.